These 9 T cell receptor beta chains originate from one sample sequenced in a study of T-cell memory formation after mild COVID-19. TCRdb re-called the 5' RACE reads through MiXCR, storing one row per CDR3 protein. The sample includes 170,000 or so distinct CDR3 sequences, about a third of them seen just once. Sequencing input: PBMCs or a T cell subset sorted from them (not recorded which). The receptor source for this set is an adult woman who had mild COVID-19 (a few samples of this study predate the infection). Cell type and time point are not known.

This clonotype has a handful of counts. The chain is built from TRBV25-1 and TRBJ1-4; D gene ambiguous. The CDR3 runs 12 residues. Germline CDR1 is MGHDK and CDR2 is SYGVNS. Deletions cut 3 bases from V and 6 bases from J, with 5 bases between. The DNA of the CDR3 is TGTGCCAGCAGTGACCGATATGAAAAACTGTTTTTT. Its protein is CASSDRYEKLFF. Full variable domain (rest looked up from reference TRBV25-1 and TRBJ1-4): EADIYQTPRYLVIGTGKKITLECSQTMGHDKMYWYQQDPGMELHLIHYSYGVNSTEKGDLSSESTVSRIRTEHFPLTLESARPSHTSQYLCASSDRYEKLFFGSGTQLSVL.

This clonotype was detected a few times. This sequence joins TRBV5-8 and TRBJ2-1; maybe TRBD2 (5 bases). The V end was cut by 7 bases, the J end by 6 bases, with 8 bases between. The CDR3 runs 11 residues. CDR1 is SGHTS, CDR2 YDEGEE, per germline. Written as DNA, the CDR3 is TGTGCCAGCCCTAGCCTCAATGAGCAGTTCTTC. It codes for CASPSLNEQFF.

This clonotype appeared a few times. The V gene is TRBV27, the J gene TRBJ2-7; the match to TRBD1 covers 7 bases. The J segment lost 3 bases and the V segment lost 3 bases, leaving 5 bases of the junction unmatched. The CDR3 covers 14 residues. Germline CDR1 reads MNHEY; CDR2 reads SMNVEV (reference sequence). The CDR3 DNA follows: TGTGCCAGCAGTTTCAGACAGGGAAGCTACGAGCAGTACTTC. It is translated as CASSFRQGSYEQYF.

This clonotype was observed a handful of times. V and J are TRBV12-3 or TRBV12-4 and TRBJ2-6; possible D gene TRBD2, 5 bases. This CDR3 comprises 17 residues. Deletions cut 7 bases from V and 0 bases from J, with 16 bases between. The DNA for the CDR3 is TGTGCCAGCACTTTCTACGGACTCCGCTCTGGGGCCAACGTCCTGACTTTC. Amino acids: CASTFYGLRSGANVLTF.

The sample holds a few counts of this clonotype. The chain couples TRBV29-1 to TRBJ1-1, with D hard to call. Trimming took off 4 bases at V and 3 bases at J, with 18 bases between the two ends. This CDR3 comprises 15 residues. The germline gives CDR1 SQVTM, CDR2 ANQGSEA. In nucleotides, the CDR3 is TGCAGCGTTGTGGTTCCGGGAGGCCGAGACACTGAAGCTTTCTTT. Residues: CSVVVPGGRDTEAFF.

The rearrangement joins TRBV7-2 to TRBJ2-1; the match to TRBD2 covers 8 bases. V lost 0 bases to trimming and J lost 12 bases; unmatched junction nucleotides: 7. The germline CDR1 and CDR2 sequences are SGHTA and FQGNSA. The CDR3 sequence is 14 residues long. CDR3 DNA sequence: TGTGCCAGCAGCTTAGCGGGCGGGGGGCTCACGCAGTTCTTC. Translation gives CASSLAGGGLTQFF.

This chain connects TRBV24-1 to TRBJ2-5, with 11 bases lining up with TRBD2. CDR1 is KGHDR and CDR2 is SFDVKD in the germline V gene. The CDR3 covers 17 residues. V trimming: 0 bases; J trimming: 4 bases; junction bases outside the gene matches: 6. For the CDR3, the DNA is TGTGCCACCAGTGATTTGCCTCGTAGCGGGAGGGGAGAGACCCAGTACTTC. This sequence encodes CATSDLPRSGRGETQYF.

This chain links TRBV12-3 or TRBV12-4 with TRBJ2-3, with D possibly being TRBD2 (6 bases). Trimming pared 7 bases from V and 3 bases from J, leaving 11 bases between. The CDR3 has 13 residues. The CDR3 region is CASKELATDTQYF. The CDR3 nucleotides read TGTGCCAGCAAGGAGCTAGCGACAGATACGCAGTATTTT.

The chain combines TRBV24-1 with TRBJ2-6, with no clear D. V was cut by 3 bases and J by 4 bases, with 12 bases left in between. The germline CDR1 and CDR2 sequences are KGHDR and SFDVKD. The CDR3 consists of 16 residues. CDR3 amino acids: CATSDRPFSGANVLTF. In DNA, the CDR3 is TGTGCCACCAGTGATAGACCTTTCTCCGGGGCCAACGTCCTGACTTTC.